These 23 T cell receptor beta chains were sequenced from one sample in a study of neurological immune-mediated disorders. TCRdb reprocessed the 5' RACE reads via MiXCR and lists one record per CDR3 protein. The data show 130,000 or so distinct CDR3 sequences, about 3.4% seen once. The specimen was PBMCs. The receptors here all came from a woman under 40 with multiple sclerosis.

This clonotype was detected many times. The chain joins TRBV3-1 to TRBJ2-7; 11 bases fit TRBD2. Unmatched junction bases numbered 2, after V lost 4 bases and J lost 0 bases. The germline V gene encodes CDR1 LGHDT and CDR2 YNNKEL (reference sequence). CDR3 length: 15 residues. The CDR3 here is CASSPTSGGSYEQYF. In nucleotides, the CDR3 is TGTGCCAGCAGCCCAACTAGCGGGGGCTCCTACGAGCAGTACTTC.

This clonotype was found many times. The CDR3 protein is CASSPGTTSEETQYF. Written as DNA, the CDR3 is TGTGCCAGCAGCCCCGGGACAACGAGCGAAGAGACCCAGTACTTC. This chain connects TRBV9 to TRBJ2-5; D might be TRBD1 (6 bases). The CDR3 is made up of 15 amino acids. Germline assignment: CDR1 SGDLS and CDR2 YYNGEE. V was trimmed by 4 bases and J by 3 bases, leaving 16 bases between them.

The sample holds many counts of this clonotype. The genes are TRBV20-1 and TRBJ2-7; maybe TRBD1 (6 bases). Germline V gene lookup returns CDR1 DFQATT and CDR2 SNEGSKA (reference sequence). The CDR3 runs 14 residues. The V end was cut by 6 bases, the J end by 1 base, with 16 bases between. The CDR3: CSALRGAQSYEQYF. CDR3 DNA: TGCAGTGCGCTCAGGGGCGCCCAATCCTACGAGCAGTACTTC.

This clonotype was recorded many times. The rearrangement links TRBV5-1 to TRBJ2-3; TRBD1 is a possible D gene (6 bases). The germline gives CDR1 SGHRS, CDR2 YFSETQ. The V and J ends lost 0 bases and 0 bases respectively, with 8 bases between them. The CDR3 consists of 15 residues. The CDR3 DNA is TGCGCCAGCAGCTTGGTCCAGGGGAGCACAGATACGCAGTATTTT. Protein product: CASSLVQGSTDTQYF. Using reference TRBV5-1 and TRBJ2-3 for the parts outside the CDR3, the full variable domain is KAGVTQTPRYLIKTRGQQVTLSCSPISGHRSVSWYQQTPGQGLQFLFEYFSETQRNKGNFPGRFSGRQFSNSRSEMNVSTLELGDSALYLCASSLVQGSTDTQYFGPGTRLTVL.

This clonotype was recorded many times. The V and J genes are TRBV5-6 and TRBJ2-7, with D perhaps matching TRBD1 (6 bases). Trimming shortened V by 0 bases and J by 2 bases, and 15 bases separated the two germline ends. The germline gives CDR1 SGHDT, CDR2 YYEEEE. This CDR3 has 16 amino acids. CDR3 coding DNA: TGTGCCAGCAGCTTGGGACGTAGGACAGAAACCTACGAGCAGTACTTC. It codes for CASSLGRRTETYEQYF.

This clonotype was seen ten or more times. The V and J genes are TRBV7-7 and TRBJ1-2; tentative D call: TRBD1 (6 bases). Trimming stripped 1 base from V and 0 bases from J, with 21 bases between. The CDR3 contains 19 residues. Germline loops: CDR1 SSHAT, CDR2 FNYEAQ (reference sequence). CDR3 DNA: TGTGCCAGCAGCTTAGGAGCGGAGGGGGTTTGGAAGACTAACTATGGCTACACCTTC. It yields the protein CASSLGAEGVWKTNYGYTF. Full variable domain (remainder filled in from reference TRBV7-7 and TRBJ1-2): GAGVSQSPRYKVTKRGQDVTLRCDPISSHATLYWYQQALGQGPEFLTYFNYEAQPDKSGLPSDRFSAERPEGSISTLTIQRTEQRDSAMYRCASSLGAEGVWKTNYGYTFGSGTRLTVV.

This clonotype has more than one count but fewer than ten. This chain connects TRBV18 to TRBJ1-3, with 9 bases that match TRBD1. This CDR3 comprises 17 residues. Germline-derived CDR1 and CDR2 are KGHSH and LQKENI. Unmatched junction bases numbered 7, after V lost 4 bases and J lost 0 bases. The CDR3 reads CASSHLTGGISGNTIYF. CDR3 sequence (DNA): TGTGCCAGCTCACACCTGACAGGGGGAATCTCTGGAAACACCATATATTTT.

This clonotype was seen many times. The CDR3 region is CASSSVQGTNRYNEQFF. CDR3 nucleotide sequence: TGTGCCAGCAGCTCAGTCCAGGGTACAAATCGATACAATGAGCAGTTCTTC. The gene calls are TRBV5-6 and TRBJ2-1; D is perhaps TRBD1 (5 bases). This CDR3 region has 17 residues. The germline gives CDR1 SGHDT, CDR2 YYEEEE. The V end lost 3 bases, the J end lost 4 bases, and 20 bases lay between the germline ends.

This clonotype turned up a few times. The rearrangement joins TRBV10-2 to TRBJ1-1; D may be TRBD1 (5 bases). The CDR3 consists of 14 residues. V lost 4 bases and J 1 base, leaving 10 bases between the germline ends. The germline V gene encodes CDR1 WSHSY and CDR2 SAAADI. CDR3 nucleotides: TGCGCCAGCAGTGTTGTTCAGGGGAACACTGAAGCTTTCTTT. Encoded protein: CASSVVQGNTEAFF.

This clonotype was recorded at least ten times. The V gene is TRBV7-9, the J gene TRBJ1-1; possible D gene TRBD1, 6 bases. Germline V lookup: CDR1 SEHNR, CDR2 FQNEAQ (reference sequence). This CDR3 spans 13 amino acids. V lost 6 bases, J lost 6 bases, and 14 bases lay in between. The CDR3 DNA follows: TGTGCCAGCAGTTTGAGGGGGGAATCTGAAGCTTTCTTT. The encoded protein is CASSLRGESEAFF.

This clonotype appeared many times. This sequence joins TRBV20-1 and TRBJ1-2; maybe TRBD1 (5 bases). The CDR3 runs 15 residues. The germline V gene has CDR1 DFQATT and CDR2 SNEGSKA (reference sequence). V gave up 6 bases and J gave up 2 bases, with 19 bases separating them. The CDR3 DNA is TGCAGTGCCGCCCCACAGGCGCGGGAGAACTATGGCTACACCTTC. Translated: CSAAPQARENYGYTF.

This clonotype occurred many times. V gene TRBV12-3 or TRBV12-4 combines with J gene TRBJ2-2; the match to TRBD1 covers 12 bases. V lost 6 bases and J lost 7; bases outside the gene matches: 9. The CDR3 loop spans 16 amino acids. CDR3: CASRTAGQGAGGELFF. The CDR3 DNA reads TGTGCCAGCAGGACCGCGGGACAGGGGGCGGGCGGGGAGCTGTTTTTT.

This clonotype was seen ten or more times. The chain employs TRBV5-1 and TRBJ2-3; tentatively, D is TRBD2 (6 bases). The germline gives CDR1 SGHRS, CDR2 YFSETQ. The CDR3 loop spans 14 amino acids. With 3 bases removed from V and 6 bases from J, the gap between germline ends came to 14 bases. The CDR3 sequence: CASSSTSSADTQYF. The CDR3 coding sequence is TGCGCCAGCAGCTCGACTAGTTCGGCGGATACGCAGTATTTT.

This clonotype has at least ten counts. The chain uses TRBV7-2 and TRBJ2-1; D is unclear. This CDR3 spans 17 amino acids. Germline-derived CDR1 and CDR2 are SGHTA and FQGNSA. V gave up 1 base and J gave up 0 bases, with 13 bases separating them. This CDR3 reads CASSLGVTTSSYNEQFF. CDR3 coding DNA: TGTGCCAGCAGCTTAGGGGTCACTACGAGCTCCTACAATGAGCAGTTCTTC.

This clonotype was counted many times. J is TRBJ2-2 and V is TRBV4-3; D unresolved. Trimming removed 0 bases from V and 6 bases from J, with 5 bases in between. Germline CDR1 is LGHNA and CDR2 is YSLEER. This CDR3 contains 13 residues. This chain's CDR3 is CASSQDRSGELFF. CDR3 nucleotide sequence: TGCGCCAGCAGCCAAGATCGGTCCGGGGAGCTGTTTTTT.

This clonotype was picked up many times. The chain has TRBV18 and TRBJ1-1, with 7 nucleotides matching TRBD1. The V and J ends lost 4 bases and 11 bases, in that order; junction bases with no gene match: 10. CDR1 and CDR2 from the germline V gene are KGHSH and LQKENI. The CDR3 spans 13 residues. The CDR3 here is CASSRGLTGKAFF. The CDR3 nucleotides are TGTGCCAGCTCACGGGGTCTGACAGGGAAGGCTTTCTTT.

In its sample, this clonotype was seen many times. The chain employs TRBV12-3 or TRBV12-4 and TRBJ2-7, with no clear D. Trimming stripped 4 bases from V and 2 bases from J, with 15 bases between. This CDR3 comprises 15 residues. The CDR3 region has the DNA TGTGCCAGCAGTTCCACCCATAGAGCTACCTACGAGCAGTACTTC. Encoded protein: CASSSTHRATYEQYF.

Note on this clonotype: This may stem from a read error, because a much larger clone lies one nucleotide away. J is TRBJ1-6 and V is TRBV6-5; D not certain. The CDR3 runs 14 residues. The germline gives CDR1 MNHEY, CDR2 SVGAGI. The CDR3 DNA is TGTGCCAGCAGGACGGATACCTATAATTCACCCCTCAACTTT. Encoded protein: CASRTDTYNSPLNF.

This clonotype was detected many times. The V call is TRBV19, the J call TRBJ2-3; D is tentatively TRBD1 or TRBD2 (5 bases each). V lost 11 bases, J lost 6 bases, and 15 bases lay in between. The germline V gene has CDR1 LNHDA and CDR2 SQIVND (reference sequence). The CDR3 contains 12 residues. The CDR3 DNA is TGTGCCGCCGCCAACGGGGCGGATACGCAGTATTTT. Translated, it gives CAAANGADTQYF.

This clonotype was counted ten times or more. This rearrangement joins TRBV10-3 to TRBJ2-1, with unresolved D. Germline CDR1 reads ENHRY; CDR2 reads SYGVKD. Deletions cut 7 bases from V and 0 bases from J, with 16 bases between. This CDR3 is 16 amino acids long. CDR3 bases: TGTGCCATCAAATCGACCCAAGCCAGCTCCTACAATGAGCAGTTCTTC. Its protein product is CAIKSTQASSYNEQFF.

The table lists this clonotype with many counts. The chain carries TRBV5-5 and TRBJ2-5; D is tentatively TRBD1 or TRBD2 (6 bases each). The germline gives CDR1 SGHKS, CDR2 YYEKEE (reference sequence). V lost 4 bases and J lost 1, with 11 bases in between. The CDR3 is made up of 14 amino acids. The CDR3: CASSGRTVQETQYF. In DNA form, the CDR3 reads TGTGCCAGCAGCGGGAGGACAGTCCAAGAGACCCAGTACTTC.

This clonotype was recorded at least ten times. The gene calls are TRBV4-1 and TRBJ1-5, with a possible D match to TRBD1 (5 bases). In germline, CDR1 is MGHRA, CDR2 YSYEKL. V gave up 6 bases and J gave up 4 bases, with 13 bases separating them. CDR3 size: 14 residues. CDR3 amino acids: CASSPETANQPQHF. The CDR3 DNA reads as TGCGCCAGCAGTCCCGAGACAGCTAATCAGCCCCAGCATTTT.

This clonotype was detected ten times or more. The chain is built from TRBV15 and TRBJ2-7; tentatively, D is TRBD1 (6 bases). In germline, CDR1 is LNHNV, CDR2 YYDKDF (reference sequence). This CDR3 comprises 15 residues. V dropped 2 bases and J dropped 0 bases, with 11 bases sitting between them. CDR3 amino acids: CATSRQTGFSYEQYF. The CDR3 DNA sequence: TGTGCCACCAGCAGACAGACAGGTTTCTCCTACGAGCAGTACTTC.